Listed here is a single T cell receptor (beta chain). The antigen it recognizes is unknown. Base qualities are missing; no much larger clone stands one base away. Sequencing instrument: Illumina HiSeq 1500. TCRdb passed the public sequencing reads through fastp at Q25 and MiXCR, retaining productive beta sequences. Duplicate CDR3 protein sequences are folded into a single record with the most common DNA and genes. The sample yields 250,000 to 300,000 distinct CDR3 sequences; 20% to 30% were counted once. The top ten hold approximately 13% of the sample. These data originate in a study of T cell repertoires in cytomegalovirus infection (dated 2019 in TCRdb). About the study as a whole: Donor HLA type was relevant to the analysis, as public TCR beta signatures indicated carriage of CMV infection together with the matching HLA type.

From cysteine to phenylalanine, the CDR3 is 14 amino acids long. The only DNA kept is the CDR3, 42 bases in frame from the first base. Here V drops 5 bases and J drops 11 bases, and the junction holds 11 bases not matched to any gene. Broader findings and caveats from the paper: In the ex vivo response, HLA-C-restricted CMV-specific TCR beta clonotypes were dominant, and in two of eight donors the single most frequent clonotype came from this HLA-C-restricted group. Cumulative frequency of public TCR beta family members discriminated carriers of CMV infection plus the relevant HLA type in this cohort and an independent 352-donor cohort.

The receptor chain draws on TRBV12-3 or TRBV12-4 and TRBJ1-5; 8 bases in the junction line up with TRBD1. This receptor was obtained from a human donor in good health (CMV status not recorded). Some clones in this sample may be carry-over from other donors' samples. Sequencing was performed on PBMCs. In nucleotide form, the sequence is TGTGCCAGCAGTACTCGGACAGGGCCCCCAGCCCAGCATTTT. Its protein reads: CASSTRTGPPAQHF.